The rows below give T cell receptor beta chains drawn from one sample of a study of T cell clones after liver transplantation. Profiling relied on immunoSEQ multiplex PCR, and the TCRdb table lists in-frame clones only, not all of them. The data contain approximately 70,000 clones, approximately 80% of them singletons. The sample here was CD4+ T cells from blood, taken around 50 months after liver transplant. The receptors originated from a human patient who received a liver transplant. These T cells may partly come from the graft donor. Both conserved end residues are part of each CDR3. D genes are given only for firm matches. Some rows have no size entry. The others give once, few or many, or a class for an expanded clone.

TRBV18	.	TRBJ1-4	.	CASSAGVGEKLFF	TGTGCCAGCTCAGCGGGCGTCGGTGAAAAACTGTTTTTT
TRBV5-6	.	TRBJ1-3	.	CASSLYSGNTIYF	TGTGCCAGCAGCCTCTACTCTGGAAACACCATATATTTT
TRBV4-2	.	TRBJ2-5	TRBD1	CASSHGDRAQETQYF	TGTGCCAGCAGCCACGGGGACAGGGCACAAGAGACCCAGTACTTC
TRBV4-3	.	TRBJ1-2	TRBD1	CASSFAGGLGYGYTF	TGCGCCAGCAGCTTCGCAGGGGGCCTGGGCTATGGCTACACCTTC
TRBV6-1	.	TRBJ2-7	.	CASSERPHYEQYF	TGTGCCAGCAGTGAGCGGCCGCACTACGAGCAGTACTTC
TRBV7-2	.	TRBJ2-1	TRBD2	CASSQTSGNEQFF	TGTGCCAGCAGTCAGACTAGCGGCAATGAGCAGTTCTTC
TRBV5-6	.	TRBJ1-2	.	CASSSNYGYTF	TGTGCCAGCAGCTCTAACTATGGCTACACCTTC
TRBV5-4	.	TRBJ2-2	TRBD1	CASSSRTGENTGELFF	TGTGCCAGCAGCTCCAGGACAGGGGAGAACACCGGGGAGCTGTTTTTT
TRBV7-3	.	TRBJ2-3	.	CASSSYEDSDTQYF	TGTGCCAGCAGCTCCTATGAGGACTCCGATACGCAGTATTTT
TRBV7-7	.	TRBJ2-2	TRBD2	CASSSGGTGELFF	TGTGCCAGCAGCTCGGGGGGCACCGGGGAGCTGTTTTTT
TRBV10-3	.	TRBJ2-2	TRBD1	CATSTRGLKNTGELFF	TGTGCCACCTCGACCAGGGGGCTAAAGAACACCGGGGAGCTGTTTTTT
TRBV7-9	.	TRBJ2-1	.	CASSLSGPYNEQFF	TGTGCCAGCAGCCTTAGCGGACCTTACAATGAGCAGTTCTTC
TRBV19	.	TRBJ1-6	.	CASNPGNSPLHF	TGTGCCAGTAATCCGGGGAATTCACCCCTCCACTTT
TRBV19	.	TRBJ1-5	TRBD1	CASRSMTGGDSNQPQHF	TGTGCCAGTAGATCTATGACAGGGGGAGATAGCAATCAGCCCCAGCATTTT
TRBV18	.	TRBJ1-1	.	CASSPQKRKNTEAFF	TGTGCCAGCTCACCACAAAAACGGAAGAACACTGAAGCTTTCTTT
TRBV19	.	TRBJ2-5	.	CASSMFSEETQYF	TGTGCCAGTAGTATGTTCAGTGAGGAGACCCAGTACTTC
TRBV6-4	.	TRBJ1-3	.	CASPRRSPGNTIYF	TGTGCCAGCCCTCGAAGAAGCCCTGGAAACACCATATATTTT
TRBV14	.	TRBJ1-2	TRBD1	CASSQSGGHGYTF	TGTGCCAGCAGCCAATCAGGGGGCCATGGCTACACCTTC
TRBV25-1	.	TRBJ2-5	.	CASSENRVATQETQYF	TGTGCCAGCAGTGAAAATAGGGTAGCGACCCAAGAGACCCAGTACTTC
TRBV28	.	TRBJ1-5	TRBD1	CASSPYPSTGKRQPQHF	TGTGCCAGCAGTCCCTACCCCTCGACAGGGAAAAGACAGCCCCAGCATTTT
TRBV6-5	.	TRBJ1-5	TRBD1	CASRRQGHSNQPQHF	TGTGCCAGCAGAAGACAGGGCCATAGCAATCAGCCCCAGCATTTT
TRBV11-1	.	TRBJ2-2	TRBD2	CASSLAGLRELFF	TGTGCCAGCAGCCTAGCGGGACTCCGGGAGCTGTTTTTT
TRBV5-4	.	TRBJ1-6	TRBD1	CASSSDRGQNRHNSPLHF	TGTGCCAGCAGCTCTGACAGGGGACAGAATCGCCATAATTCACCCCTCCACTTT
TRBV5-4	few	TRBJ1-2	TRBD1	CASSFMTGNYGYTF	TGTGCCAGCAGCTTCATGACAGGGAACTATGGCTACACCTTC
TRBV4-3	.	TRBJ2-7	.	CASSQDRRVGTEQYF	TGCGCCAGCAGCCAAGATAGGCGGGTAGGGACCGAGCAGTACTTC
TRBV18	.	TRBJ1-2	.	CASSPPDTGRDGYTF	TGTGCCAGCTCACCACCGGATACGGGGAGAGATGGCTACACCTTC
TRBV7-8	.	TRBJ2-5	.	CASSLGLGIQETQYF	TGTGCCAGCAGCTTAGGTTTGGGGATCCAAGAGACCCAGTACTTC
TRBV4-1	.	TRBJ2-7	TRBD2	CASSKTSGRSYEQYF	TGCGCCAGCAGCAAAACTAGCGGGAGGTCCTACGAGCAGTACTTC
TRBV10-3	.	TRBJ1-1	.	CAISEQGAAFF	TGTGCCATCAGTGAGCAAGGGGCCGCTTTCTTT
TRBV7-2	.	TRBJ1-2	.	CASSRGRVTDASGYTF	TGTGCCAGCAGCCGGGGGAGGGTTACGGACGCAAGTGGCTACACCTTC
TRBV6-6	.	TRBJ1-5	.	CASSPPGSTPPQHF	TGTGCCAGCAGTCCCCCGGGGAGTACCCCGCCCCAGCATTTT
TRBV5-1	.	TRBJ2-7	.	CASSLTFLSGQYF	TGCGCCAGCAGCTTAACATTCCTGAGCGGGCAGTACTTC
TRBV5-6	once	TRBJ1-1	.	CASRELGNTEAFF	TGTGCCAGCAGGGAATTAGGGAACACTGAAGCTTTCTTT
TRBV28	.	TRBJ1-5	TRBD1	CASKTGSLSNQPQHF	TGTGCCAGCAAGACAGGGAGCCTTAGCAATCAGCCCCAGCATTTT
TRBV13	few	TRBJ1-4	.	CASSLGAGATNEKLFF	TGTGCCAGCAGCTTAGGGGCGGGGGCAACTAATGAAAAACTGTTTTTT
TRBV5-6	few	TRBJ1-2	TRBD1	CASSQPGQGNQDTF	TGTGCCAGCAGCCAGCCGGGACAGGGTAATCAGGACACCTTC
TRBV28	.	TRBJ1-1	TRBD1	CAIGRQGITFF	TGTGCCATCGGCCGACAGGGGATAACTTTCTTT
TRBV7-2	.	TRBJ2-2	.	CASSLVDRGRELFF	TGTGCCAGCAGCTTAGTAGACCGGGGGAGGGAGCTGTTTTTT
TRBV11-1	.	TRBJ1-1	TRBD1	CASSLGRTGYGTEAFF	TGTGCCAGCAGCTTAGGCAGGACAGGGTACGGCACTGAAGCTTTCTTT
TRBV11-2	.	TRBJ2-5	.	CASSFGREETQYF	TGTGCCAGCAGCTTTGGCAGGGAAGAGACCCAGTACTTC
TRBV6-4	.	TRBJ2-3	.	CASSDKRVGTDTQYF	TGTGCCAGCAGCGATAAGCGGGTCGGCACAGATACGCAGTATTTT
TRBV19	few	TRBJ2-7	.	CASRRGTLSYEQYF	TGTGCCAGTAGAAGGGGGACTCTCTCCTACGAGCAGTACTTC